The 28 T cell receptor beta chains reported below all come from one sample, sequenced in a study of tumor-infiltrating lymphocytes in primary liver carcinoma. TCR beta cDNA was made from 450 to 500 ng total RNA with a constant-region primer. Employing slightly modified ARM-PCR, three nested multiplex PCR rounds were run, and these gave rise to the TCR beta libraries. TRBV1-TRBV30 forward primers paired with a C-beta reverse primer were used in the first two PCR rounds, which ran roughly 10 cycles each. TCRdb recomputed calls from the multiplex PCR reads with MiXCR, one row per CDR3 protein. The sample comprises 75,000 to 80,000 distinct CDR3 sequences, 69% of which are singletons, and less than 30% rests with the top ten. DNA and RNA were both co-extracted from about 19-30 mg of bulk tissue that had not been sorted. What was sequenced was tumor-adjacent normal liver tissue. Receptors were obtained from a man aged 35 to 55 with primary liver carcinoma and hepatitis B virus infection.

A word on this clonotype: One end of the junction varies from germline; a read error may be responsible. V and J are TRBV6-5 and TRBJ2-5; D uncertain. Germline-derived CDR1 and CDR2 are MNHEY and SVGAGI. This CDR3 region has 14 residues. CDR3 protein: CASSYIVQQGTQYF. CDR3 in DNA: TGTGCCAGCAGTTACATCGTACAGCAAGGGACCCAGTACTTC.

This clonotype was counted between two and nine times. A clone one base away is much larger, so this may be a read error. V usage is TRBV29-1 and J usage is TRBJ1-3, with D maybe TRBD1 (6 bases). V gave up 4 bases and J gave up 7 bases, with 17 bases separating them. This CDR3 contains 14 residues. The germline CDR1 and CDR2 sequences are SQVTM and ANQGSEA. The CDR3 region has the DNA TGCAGCGTTGGGGGGGGGACAATGATGAACACCATATATTTT. This translates into CSVGGGTMMNTIYF.

This clonotype has only a few counts. This chain uses TRBV29-1 with TRBJ2-4; D not certain. The CDR3 sequence is 13 residues long. Trimming shortened V by 7 bases and J by 4 bases, and 14 bases separated the two germline ends. CDR1 and CDR2 (germline): SQVTM, ANQGSEA. The CDR3, as DNA: TGCAGCGGATTAGTTGGGCAGAAAAACATTCAGTACTTC. Its protein product is CSGLVGQKNIQYF.

Details on this clonotype: Because the CDR3 is missing its conserved closing phenylalanine or tryptophan, this is likely a read error. The chain carries TRBV28 and TRBJ2-5; 8 positions agree with TRBD2. This CDR3 spans 17 amino acids. Germline loops: CDR1 MDHEN, CDR2 SYDVKM. The CDR3 region has the DNA TGTGACAGCAGTCCAGGACTTAGCGGGAACACCCGGGAGACCCAGTACTTA. Protein: CDSSPGLSGNTRETQYL.

This clonotype was picked up a small number of times. The chain combines TRBV2 with TRBJ2-3; D is possibly TRBD2 (5 bases). The V end was cut by 4 bases, the J end by 3 bases, with 5 bases between. Germline CDR1 SNHLY, CDR2 FYNNEI. This CDR3 region has 12 residues. The CDR3 protein is CASSGGTDTQYF. CDR3 in DNA: TGTGCCAGCAGTGGAGGGACAGATACGCAGTATTTT.

This chain uses TRBV4-2 with TRBJ1-2, with D hard to call. From germline, CDR1 is LGHNA and CDR2 YNFKEQ. This CDR3 is 13 amino acids long. V lost 9 bases and J lost 12, with 23 bases in between. CDR3 sequence (DNA): TGTGCCAGTAACCAAGACACGGGGATAGTGAACACCTTC. The encoded protein is CASNQDTGIVNTF.

The rearrangement uses TRBV5-1 and TRBJ2-1, with D perhaps matching TRBD2 (6 bases). Trimming cost V 4 bases and J 2 bases, with 25 bases left between them. Germline values: CDR1 SGHRS, CDR2 YFSETQ. The CDR3 is 19 amino acids. CDR3 in DNA: TGCGCCAGCAGCATGCGAGAAGGGAATAGCGGAGGGGCCTACAATGAGCAGTTCTTC. Translated: CASSMREGNSGGAYNEQFF.

The chain uses TRBV11-2 and TRBJ2-5; 15 positions match TRBD2. The V gene's germline CDR1 is SGHAT and CDR2 FQNNGV. V shed 7 bases, J shed 10 bases, and the junction held 10 bases outside the gene matches. The CDR3 sequence is 15 residues long. The CDR3 loop is CASNSSGTSGGIQYF. CDR3 nucleotide sequence: TGTGCCAGCAACTCGTCCGGGACTAGCGGGGGGATCCAGTACTTC.

About this clonotype itself: It may be a read error: a sequence one base away is much more abundant. This chain uses TRBV28 with TRBJ2-6; either TRBD1 or TRBD2 may fit D (5 bases each). V lost 7 bases to trimming and J lost 1 base, with 11 bases between them. Germline assignment: CDR1 MDHEN and CDR2 SYDVKM. The CDR3 is 15 residues long. The CDR3 sequence is CASKQDSSGANVLTF. CDR3 in DNA: TGTGCCAGCAAACAGGACTCGTCTGGGGCCAACGTCCTGACTTTC.

A note on this clonotype: Germline and junction disagree at one end, which may indicate a read error. The chain couples TRBV10-3 to TRBJ1-1; no reliable D call. This CDR3 comprises 14 residues. Looked up from germline, CDR1 is ENHRY and CDR2 is SYGVKD. CDR3 residues: CAMSEPKKHTEAFF. CDR3 DNA sequence: TGCGCCATGAGTGAGCCAAAGAAACACACTGAAGCTTTCTTT.

Note on this clonotype: A much larger clone lies one base from this, so it may be a read error. The chain has TRBV5-4 and TRBJ2-3; TRBD1 aligns across 7 bases. CDR3 length equals 14 residues. CDR1 is SGHNT and CDR2 is YYREEE in the germline V gene (reference sequence). With 2 bases clipped from V and 4 bases from J, the junction kept 4 bases outside the gene matches. CDR3 sequence reads: CASSFRGSADTQYF. The CDR3 bases are TGTGCCAGCAGCTTCAGGGGGAGCGCAGATACGCAGTATTTT.

With regard to this clonotype: A read error is likely, as this CDR3 ends without the conserved phenylalanine or tryptophan. V usage is TRBV29-1 and J usage is TRBJ2-5; TRBD2 matches 10 bases. CDR3 length: 14 residues. The junction had 4 bases not matched to a gene; V was cut back by 2 bases and J by 4 bases. Per the germline V gene, CDR1 is SQVTM and CDR2 is ANQGSEA. The CDR3 here is CSVEPSGSTETQYL. The CDR3 DNA follows: TGCAGCGTTGAACCTAGCGGGAGTACAGAGACCCAGTACCTC.

A word on this clonotype: An end of the junction differs from the germline gene, which may be a read error. The rearrangement uses TRBV4-2 and TRBJ2-1; no clear D. The CDR3 runs to 13 residues. Germline CDR1 reads LGHNA; CDR2 reads YNFKEQ. DNA for the CDR3: TGTCCCAGCAGCCAAGATCTAGGACGTGCGCAGTTCTTC. The encoded protein is CPSSQDLGRAQFF.

Of note for this clonotype: The CDR3 end shows no conserved phenylalanine or tryptophan, and so a read error is likely. Here the CDR3 DNA reads TGCAGCGTTGAATCCGCGGCGGGTAGATCGGAGACTCAGTACTTA. Protein: CSVESAAGRSETQYL. The chain combines TRBV29-1 with TRBJ2-5; D possibly corresponds to TRBD2 (5 bases). The CDR3 is 15 residues long. CDR1 is SQVTM and CDR2 is ANQGSEA in the germline V gene.

On this clonotype: This may be a read error: a much more frequent sequence differs by one nucleotide. The rearrangement uses TRBV6-2 or TRBV6-3 and TRBJ2-7; 7 bases line up with TRBD1. The CDR3 runs 13 residues. From germline, CDR1 is MNHEY and CDR2 SVGEGT. The CDR3 coding sequence is TGTGCCAGCAGTGACAGGGCCTCCTACGGGCAGTACTTC. Translation gives CASSDRASYGQYF.

In the case of this clonotype: A much larger clonotype is one base distant, so this may be a read error. The chain carries TRBV7-9 and TRBJ2-1; 8 bases align to TRBD2. This CDR3 comprises 16 residues. After removal of 1 base from V and 9 bases from J, the junction contained 11 bases not matched to a gene. Looked up from germline, CDR1 is SEHNR and CDR2 is FQNEAQ (reference sequence). CDR3 sequence reads: CASSLEELAESREQFF. The CDR3 nucleotides read TGTGCCAGCAGCTTAGAAGAACTAGCGGAAAGCCGTGAGCAGTTCTTC.

V usage is TRBV2 and J usage is TRBJ2-5, with D hard to call. The CDR3 loop spans 11 amino acids. Trimming stripped 1 base from V and 5 bases from J, with 2 bases between. Looked up from germline, CDR1 is SNHLY and CDR2 is FYNNEI. The CDR3 sequence is CASSEVETQYF. The CDR3 DNA reads as TGTGCCAGCAGTGAAGTGGAGACCCAGTACTTC.

This chain links TRBV10-3 with TRBJ1-5; D gene unclear. The CDR3 sequence is 15 residues long. The germline V gene has CDR1 ENHRY and CDR2 SYGVKD. V lost 2 bases and J 3 bases, leaving 11 bases between the germline ends. In DNA, the CDR3 is TGTGCCATCAGTGAGGAAGGAGATAACAATCAGCCCCAGCATTTT. Translation gives CAISEEGDNNQPQHF.

J is TRBJ2-4 and V is TRBV4-2; maybe TRBD1 (5 bases). The CDR3 is 14 amino acids. V lost 6 bases and J 5 bases, leaving 14 bases between the germline ends. CDR1 LGHNA and CDR2 YNFKEQ come from the germline V gene. The CDR3 DNA is TGTGCCAGCAGTTCGCAGGGAAGGGAAAACATTCAGTACTTC. This sequence encodes CASSSQGRENIQYF.

About this clonotype: One end of the junction is discordant with germline, which a read error may explain. The DNA for the CDR3 is TGCGCCTGCAACCAAGATTTCGCTAGGGGGACCGGGGAGCTGTTTTTT. This encodes CACNQDFARGTGELFF. The chain has TRBV4-2 and TRBJ2-2, with TRBD1 as a possible D gene (6 bases). The germline CDR1 and CDR2 sequences are LGHNA and YNFKEQ. CDR3 length: 16 residues.

This clonotype was detected ten times or more. The chain has TRBV7-9 and TRBJ2-5; 7 bases align to TRBD1. The CDR3 contains 16 residues. Germline-derived CDR1 and CDR2 are SEHNR and FQNEAQ (reference sequence). The trim removed 5 bases at V and 2 bases at J, leaving 11 bases unmatched. CDR3: CASSTGLPGQQETQYF. As DNA, the CDR3 is TGTGCCAGCAGCACTGGATTACCGGGACAGCAAGAGACCCAGTACTTC.

The chain carries TRBV4-2 and TRBJ1-2, with a tentative D call TRBD1 (6 bases). This CDR3 region has 17 residues. V was pared by 4 bases and J by 1 base, with 19 bases between. CDR1 LGHNA and CDR2 YNFKEQ come from the germline V gene. For the CDR3, the DNA is TGTGCCAGCAGCCTAGAAACCGCCCAGGGGCTTAACTATGGCTACACCTTC. This translates into CASSLETAQGLNYGYTF.

Remarks on this clonotype: An end of the junction does not agree with germline; a read error may underlie this. This rearrangement joins TRBV11-2 to TRBJ2-2, with 8 bases aligning to TRBD2. The germline V gene has CDR1 SGHAT and CDR2 FQNNGV. This CDR3 spans 16 amino acids. CDR3 DNA sequence: TGTGCCAGCAACTTAGTTCCAGCGGGAGTGGGCGTGGATCTGTTTTTT. Translated, it gives CASNLVPAGVGVDLFF.

For this clonotype: The germline gene is not matched at one end of the junction; a read error may be the cause. The chain carries TRBV29-1 and TRBJ2-3, with 10 bases aligning to TRBD2. Per the germline V gene, CDR1 is SQVTM and CDR2 is ANQGSEA. The CDR3 runs to 15 residues. The CDR3 DNA reads TGCAGCGTTGAGTTACTAGCGGGGACCACAGATACGCCGTATTTT. Protein: CSVELLAGTTDTPYF.

Of note for this clonotype: A much larger clone sits a single nucleotide away, making a read error possible. This chain joins TRBV28 and TRBJ2-1; no reliable D call. V lost 7 bases and J 4 bases, leaving 14 bases between the germline ends. Germline CDR1 is MDHEN and CDR2 is SYDVKM. CDR3 length equals 14 residues. For the CDR3, the DNA is TGTGCCAGCAAACCAGTGAGCCCTTACAATGAGCAGTTCTTC. It is translated as CASKPVSPYNEQFF.

Comments on this clonotype: At one end the junction does not follow the germline gene, possibly because of a read error. The chain combines TRBV4-3 with TRBJ2-1; a weak D match, TRBD2 (7 bases). Looked up from germline, CDR1 is LGHNA and CDR2 is YSLEER. The CDR3 is 16 residues long. CDR3 sequence (DNA): TGCGCCAGCAGCCAAAACGGACTAGGGACATACAATGAACAGTTCTTC. As protein: CASSQNGLGTYNEQFF.

The rearrangement uses TRBV28 and TRBJ2-4; D call uncertain. This CDR3 has 17 residues. The V gene lost 4 bases and the J gene lost 0 bases, with 16 bases spanning the gap. Germline CDR1 and CDR2: MDHEN and SYDVKM. CDR3 sequence reads: CASSSNASGLAKNIQYF. CDR3 nucleotides: TGTGCCAGCAGTTCGAACGCTAGTGGGTTAGCCAAAAACATTCAGTACTTC.

Many counts were recorded for this clonotype. V is TRBV28 and J is TRBJ1-5, with no clear D. V was cut by 6 bases and J by 1 base, with 10 bases left in between. Germline lookup yields CDR1 MDHEN and CDR2 SYDVKM. The CDR3 spans 14 residues. CDR3 in amino acids: CASSSSGSNQPQHF. DNA for the CDR3: TGTGCCAGCAGCTCCAGTGGAAGCAATCAGCCCCAGCATTTT.